These 18 T cell receptor beta chains share one sample of origin, sequenced in a study of OX40 agonist ivuxolimab in advanced cancers. Sequencing was performed with immunoSEQ multiplex PCR; in TCRdb, only in-frame clones are kept and a portion is missing. This sample yields tens of thousands of clones, of which around nine tenths are seen a single time; roughly 1.9% belongs to the top ten. The sample in question was CD4+ or CD8+ T cells sorted from blood, obtained in a trial of the OX40 agonist ivuxolimab. Receptors originate from an adult with an advanced solid tumor such as melanoma, head and neck, liver or kidney cancer.

This chain's CDR3 is CSVEGGREGTQYF. In DNA form, the CDR3 reads TGCAGCGTTGAAGGGGGCAGGGAAGGTACGCAGTATTTT. This sequence joins TRBV29-1 and TRBJ2-3; tentatively, D is TRBD1 (5 bases). CDR3 length equals 13 residues. Looked up from germline, CDR1 is SQVTM and CDR2 is ANQGSEA. Trimming took off 1 base at V and 8 bases at J, with 13 bases between the two ends.

The CDR3 reads CASSGRTSGRRGEQFF. The CDR3 DNA is TGTGCCAGCAGCGGCCGGACTAGCGGGAGACGTGGTGAGCAGTTCTTC. The genes are TRBV11-2 and TRBJ2-1; the match to TRBD2 covers 13 bases. Per the germline V gene, CDR1 is SGHAT and CDR2 is FQNNGV. The CDR3 is 16 residues long. V lost 5 bases, J lost 9 bases, and 10 bases stayed unmatched.

The chain has TRBV10-3 and TRBJ1-6, with 8 nucleotides matching TRBD1. The trim removed 6 bases at V and 8 bases at J, leaving 3 bases unmatched. This CDR3 is 13 amino acids long. CDR1 and CDR2 from the germline V gene are ENHRY and SYGVKD. Here the CDR3 DNA reads TGTGCCATCAGGGACAGGGTGGATTCACCCCTCCACTTT. The encoded protein is CAIRDRVDSPLHF.

The count of this clone is one. Here the CDR3 DNA reads TGCGCCAGCAGCTTGGGGGGAACCTACGAGCAGTACTTC. It yields the protein CASSLGGTYEQYF. V usage is TRBV5-1 and J usage is TRBJ2-7; D is undetermined. Trimming pared 0 bases from V and 2 bases from J, leaving 6 bases between. The CDR3 runs to 13 residues. Looked up from germline, CDR1 is SGHRS and CDR2 is YFSETQ.

V is TRBV27 and J is TRBJ1-1; no clear D gene. Trimming pared 5 bases from V and 10 bases from J, leaving 17 bases between. Germline V gene sequence: CDR1 MNHEY, CDR2 SMNVEV (reference sequence). This CDR3 contains 13 residues. The CDR3 DNA reads TGTGCCAGCAGTCCCGGGCCTCCCGGAAGAGCTTTCTTT. This sequence encodes CASSPGPPGRAFF.

The rearrangement links TRBV20-1 to TRBJ2-7; perhaps TRBD2 as D (6 bases). The CDR3 has 11 residues. Per germline, CDR1 DFQATT and CDR2 SNEGSKA (reference sequence). The germline V and J ends were trimmed by 8 bases and 5 bases, with 13 bases remaining between them. Here the CDR3 DNA reads TGCAGTCCAACAGCGGGCCACGAGCAGTACTTC. This sequence encodes CSPTAGHEQYF.

The chain has TRBV7-9 and TRBJ1-5; a weak D match, TRBD1 (6 bases). The CDR3 totals 14 residues. Germline CDR1 SEHNR, CDR2 FQNEAQ (reference sequence). V was trimmed by 3 bases and J by 7 bases, leaving 13 bases between them. In DNA, the CDR3 is TGTGCCAGCAGCTTTGGGGGGCTGAAACAGCCCCAGCATTTT. Its protein product is CASSFGGLKQPQHF.

The gene calls are TRBV28 and TRBJ1-2; a possible D gene is TRBD1 (5 bases). The CDR3 contains 18 residues. The germline V gene has CDR1 MDHEN and CDR2 SYDVKM. Trimming pared 3 bases from V and 8 bases from J, leaving 28 bases between. Here the CDR3 DNA reads TGTGCCAGCAGTTTCTCCCTCAATACAGGCAGCCTCCTTTCAGGCTACACCTTC. Amino acids: CASSFSLNTGSLLSGYTF.

The rearrangement joins TRBV4-2 to TRBJ2-7; unclear D gene. The CDR3 has 13 residues. Germline CDR1 reads LGHNA; CDR2 reads YNFKEQ. Trimming stripped 0 bases from V and 4 bases from J, with 7 bases between. The CDR3 protein is CASSQDPLYEQYF. In DNA, the CDR3 is TGTGCCAGCAGCCAAGATCCCCTATACGAGCAGTACTTC.

V is TRBV19 and J is TRBJ1-6; 11 nucleotides match TRBD1. V shed 6 bases, J shed 0 bases, and the junction held 10 bases outside the gene matches. The germline gives CDR1 LNHDA, CDR2 SQIVND (reference sequence). The CDR3 consists of 19 residues. This chain's CDR3 is CASRVGTGGLSSYNSPLHF. For the CDR3, the DNA is TGTGCCAGTAGGGTCGGGACAGGGGGGCTGAGCTCCTATAATTCACCCCTCCACTTT.

The chain couples TRBV14 to TRBJ2-7, with 7 bases aligning to TRBD2. The V gene end was trimmed by 5 bases and the J gene end by 0 bases; junction bases not matched to a gene: 10. The CDR3 runs 16 residues. Germline loops: CDR1 SGHDN, CDR2 FVKESK. The CDR3 spells CASSSSSGTLSYEQYF. As DNA, the CDR3 is TGTGCCAGCAGCTCCTCTAGCGGAACCCTCTCCTACGAGCAGTACTTC.

This clone was picked up one time. This chain joins TRBV5-1 and TRBJ2-3; 13 bases align to TRBD2. Trimming at V came to 6 bases and at J to 5 bases, leaving 15 bases not matched to a gene. The germline V gene encodes CDR1 SGHRS and CDR2 YFSETQ. The CDR3 is 18 residues long. The CDR3 reads CASTNTRGTSGVVDTQYF. The CDR3 DNA sequence: TGCGCCAGCACCAACACGAGAGGGACTAGCGGGGTGGTAGATACGCAGTATTTT. The variable domain in full, with the rest retrieved from reference TRBV5-1 and TRBJ2-3, is KAGVTQTPRYLIKTRGQQVTLSCSPISGHRSVSWYQQTPGQGLQFLFEYFSETQRNKGNFPGRFSGRQFSNSRSEMNVSTLELGDSALYLCASTNTRGTSGVVDTQYFGPGTRLTVL.

The rearrangement links TRBV5-1 to TRBJ1-6; D is ambiguous. This CDR3 spans 13 amino acids. V shed 4 bases and J shed 7 bases, with 9 bases lying between them. CDR1 SGHRS and CDR2 YFSETQ come from the germline V gene. CDR3 DNA sequence: TGCGCCAGCAGCCCCACGGAGAATTCACCCCTCCACTTT. This translates into CASSPTENSPLHF.

This clone was observed a handful of times. The V call is TRBV27, the J call TRBJ1-6; D remains ambiguous. Trimming removed 8 bases at V and 9 bases at J, with 11 bases between. From germline, CDR1 is MNHEY and CDR2 SMNVEV (reference sequence). The CDR3 runs 12 residues. For the CDR3, the DNA is TGTGCCAGCGGAGAAAGTGTTTCACCCCTCCACTTT. It is translated as CASGESVSPLHF.

The sample holds a few counts of this clone. This rearrangement joins TRBV10-1 to TRBJ1-1; unclear D gene. The length of the CDR3 is 13 residues. Trimming shortened V by 6 bases and J by 1 base, and 9 bases separated the two germline ends. CDR1 and CDR2 from the germline V gene are WNHNN and SYGVQD (reference sequence). The CDR3 spells CASRQQPNTEAFF. CDR3 DNA: TGCGCCAGCAGACAGCAACCGAACACTGAAGCTTTCTTT.

The chain combines TRBV5-4 with TRBJ2-1; D not certain. The V and J ends lost 0 bases and 9 bases respectively, with 10 bases between them. From germline, CDR1 is SGHNT and CDR2 YYREEE (reference sequence). This CDR3 spans 13 amino acids. Written as DNA, the CDR3 is TGTGCCAGCAGCTTGGACTATGTGGGTGAGCAGTTCTTC. Its protein is CASSLDYVGEQFF.

The chain is built from TRBV4-2 and TRBJ2-7; 8 bases align to TRBD1. Germline V CDR1 and CDR2: LGHNA, YNFKEQ. J lost 4 bases, V lost 1 base, and 6 bases had no gene match. CDR3 length: 15 amino acids. The CDR3 DNA reads TGTGCCAGCAGCCAAGCAGGGGGCACATCATACGAGCAGTACTTC. Residues: CASSQAGGTSYEQYF.

V and J are TRBV14 and TRBJ2-5; 10 nucleotides align to TRBD2. This CDR3 is built from 18 residues. Germline V gene data show CDR1 as SGHDN and CDR2 as FVKESK. Trimming took 4 bases from V and 2 from J; bases not matched to a gene: 13. The CDR3 here is CASSLLPGLAKTQETQYF. The CDR3 nucleotides are TGTGCCAGCAGCCTTCTCCCGGGACTAGCGAAAACTCAAGAGACCCAGTACTTC.